This T cell receptor (beta chain) was captured by sequencing in a study of CD8+CD57+ T cells in acquired aplastic anemia. Study in general: Quantities of DNA derived from sorted CD4+ and CD8+ cells averaged 3.2 ug. Study findings and constraints: Simpson's diversity of CD8+ cells was not significantly different in patients compared with controls. A set of approximately 30 CD8+ CDR3 sequences was shared between patients and controls, and these sequences appeared highly expressed in patients.

A word on this clonotype: The target antigen is unknown.

V lost 8 bases, J lost 10 bases, and 7 bases stayed unmatched. The CDR3 sequence is 11 residues long. Germline V lookup: CDR1 LNHNV, CDR2 YYDKDF (reference sequence). It was genomic DNA that served as the template for profiling TCR beta VDJ and CDR3. TCRdb re-derived calls from the reads in MiXCR, one entry per CDR3 protein. The sample lists 98,000 or so distinct CDR3 sequences; roughly 50% were seen once. The sequenced material came from sorted CD4+, CD8+, or CD8+CD57+ T cells (not recorded which) from PBMCs. This receptor was taken from a human donor in good health, serving as a control. The chain employs TRBV15 and TRBJ1-1, with 7 bases aligning to TRBD1. In DNA, the CDR3 is TGTGCCACCCCCTACAGGGGAGTAGCTTTCTTT. Translated: CATPYRGVAFF.